A single sample gave rise to the 10 T cell receptor beta chains below, sequenced in a study of blood T cell repertoires in COVID-19. Data came from immunoSEQ multiplex PCR; TCRdb stores just in-frame clones and leaves some out. The data show tens of thousands of clones, with around four fifths seen just once and about 43% held by the top ten. Sequenced material: peripheral blood. The receptors here all came from a woman older than 75 with active or convalescent COVID-19.

J is TRBJ1-2 and V is TRBV19, with 8 positions matching TRBD1. CDR1 is LNHDA and CDR2 is SQIVND in the germline V gene (reference sequence). With 5 bases clipped from V and 0 bases from J, the junction kept 2 bases outside the gene matches. There are 14 residues in the CDR3. The CDR3 DNA sequence: TGTGCCAGTAGTGGACAGGGAACTAACTATGGCTACACCTTC. This sequence encodes CASSGQGTNYGYTF.

The chain employs TRBV28 and TRBJ2-2, with D tentatively TRBD1 (6 bases). V gave up 8 bases and J gave up 3 bases, with 16 bases separating them. Germline assignment: CDR1 MDHEN and CDR2 SYDVKM. CDR3 size: 15 residues. This CDR3 is CASHQRAGDTGELFF. CDR3 coding DNA: TGTGCCAGCCACCAAAGGGCAGGGGACACCGGGGAGCTGTTTTTT.

The chain couples TRBV5-6 to TRBJ1-2; no reliable D call. CDR1 and CDR2 from the germline V gene are SGHDT and YYEEEE. This CDR3 has 11 amino acids. Trimming pared 5 bases from V and 5 bases from J, leaving 7 bases between. The CDR3: CASSFIYGYTF. The CDR3 DNA reads TGTGCCAGCAGTTTTATTTATGGCTACACCTTC.

This chain connects TRBV27 to TRBJ1-1; 10 nucleotides agree with TRBD1. CDR3 length: 16 residues. Germline values: CDR1 MNHEY, CDR2 SMNVEV (reference sequence). The ends lost 5 bases at V and 2 bases at J; junction bases unmatched: 8. CDR3 in amino acids: CASSDWTGGGNTEAFF. The DNA for the CDR3 is TGTGCCAGCAGTGACTGGACAGGGGGGGGAAACACTGAAGCTTTCTTT.

The chain is built from TRBV7-2 and TRBJ2-5; tentatively, D is TRBD2 (6 bases). Germline V gene sequence: CDR1 SGHTA, CDR2 FQGNSA. V dropped 1 base and J dropped 4 bases, with 13 bases sitting between them. The CDR3 sequence is 15 residues long. In DNA form, the CDR3 reads TGTGCCAGCAGCTTAGGGGGACCCGGGGGAGAGACCCAGTACTTC. Translation: CASSLGGPGGETQYF.

This clone came up once. This sequence joins TRBV5-4 and TRBJ2-1; 10 positions match TRBD2. Germline V gives CDR1 SGHNT, CDR2 YYREEE (reference sequence). J lost 10 bases, V lost 4 bases, and 14 bases had no gene match. This CDR3 region has 16 residues. The CDR3 loop reads CASSPDPGTSVREQFF. The CDR3 bases are TGTGCCAGCAGCCCGGATCCCGGGACTAGCGTCAGAGAGCAGTTCTTC.

The chain couples TRBV15 to TRBJ1-2, with D unresolved. Per the germline V gene, CDR1 is LNHNV and CDR2 is YYDKDF (reference sequence). This CDR3 has 15 amino acids. The V end was cut by 0 bases, the J end by 6 bases, with 14 bases between. DNA of the CDR3: TGTGCCACCAGCAGAGATTTGGGGAGGTTTGATGGCTACACCTTC. Amino acids: CATSRDLGRFDGYTF.

The chain carries TRBV28 and TRBJ2-7; 10 bases are a match to TRBD1. The CDR3 has 13 amino acids. With V trimmed by 4 bases and J by 4 bases, 1 base remained unmatched. The germline V gene has CDR1 MDHEN and CDR2 SYDVKM. CDR3 DNA: TGTGCCAGCAGTTCGGGACAGGGGTACGAGCAGTACTTC. Protein sequence: CASSSGQGYEQYF.

This clone was counted only a few times. J is TRBJ2-1 and V is TRBV4-2, with 10 bases matching TRBD2. The V gene end was trimmed by 2 bases and the J gene end by 6 bases; junction bases not matched to a gene: 4. This CDR3 region has 15 residues. CDR1 and CDR2 (germline): LGHNA, YNFKEQ. The CDR3 here is CASSQTSGAVNEQFF. As DNA, the CDR3 is TGTGCCAGCAGCCAAACTAGCGGGGCAGTCAATGAGCAGTTCTTC.

The rearrangement joins TRBV13 to TRBJ1-1, with D possibly being TRBD1 (6 bases). CDR1 is PRHDT, CDR2 FYEKMQ, per germline (reference sequence). The CDR3 extends over 15 amino acids. With 2 bases removed from V and 0 bases from J, the gap between germline ends came to 10 bases. The CDR3 loop reads CASSLRGGLNTEAFF. The DNA for the CDR3 is TGTGCCAGCAGCTTACGGGGGGGGCTGAACACTGAAGCTTTCTTT.